This T cell receptor beta chain was documented in a study of shared clonotypes between healthy human individuals. Whole-study findings and limits: Among donors, sharing of clonotypes was expected to be affected by sequencing depth. Naive CD4 clonotypes overlapped across several donors at roughly 5%.

CDR1 and CDR2 (germline): LNHDA, SQIVND (reference sequence). After removal of 5 bases from V and 7 bases from J, the junction contained 10 bases not matched to a gene. The CDR3 runs 15 residues. Concerning this clone itself: The target antigen is unknown.

Some clones are missing from TCRdb's copy, which holds only in-frame ones; the method was immunoSEQ multiplex PCR. The repertoire has more than 2,000,000 clones, more than 85% of them found once; the top ten carry 0.39%. This chain joins TRBV19 and TRBJ1-4; TRBD1 agrees at 7 bases. The TCR originated in a young man in good health. Some clones in this sample may be carry-over from other donors' samples. The sample comprised naive CD4+ T cells from PBMCs. Documented subset: CD45RA+ positively selected. Here the CDR3 reads CASSGHRQGGEKLFF. The DNA for the CDR3 is TGTGCCAGTAGTGGACACAGACAGGGCGGTGAAAAACTGTTTTTT.